This T cell receptor (beta chain) was recovered during a study of blood T cells in healthy people across ages. Study-level findings and limits: Not knowing donor CMV status may have confounded expanded clonotype changes.

A note on this clonotype: What it binds is not known.

This CDR3 has 15 residues. The individuals who served as donors were healthy Caucasians living in Russia, aged roughly 6 to 100. Each donor had roughly 10 milliliters of peripheral blood drawn. A second about 7 to 11 cycle PCR used barcoded and J-beta primers. Via MiXCR, TCRdb re-called the 5' RACE reads, giving one row per CDR3 protein. The data contain 1,500,000 or so distinct CDR3 sequences, approximately 59% of them singletons. The sample comprised blood. The source of this sequence is a man aged 18 to 29 in good health. The gene calls are TRBV21-1 and TRBJ1-5; the tabulated D call, TRBD1, remains unverified against the DNA. TRBV21-1 is a known pseudogene. The CDR3 DNA follows: TGTGCCAGCAGCAAGGGACAGGGTGGAAATCAGCCCCAGCATTTT. Translation: CASSKGQGGNQPQHF.